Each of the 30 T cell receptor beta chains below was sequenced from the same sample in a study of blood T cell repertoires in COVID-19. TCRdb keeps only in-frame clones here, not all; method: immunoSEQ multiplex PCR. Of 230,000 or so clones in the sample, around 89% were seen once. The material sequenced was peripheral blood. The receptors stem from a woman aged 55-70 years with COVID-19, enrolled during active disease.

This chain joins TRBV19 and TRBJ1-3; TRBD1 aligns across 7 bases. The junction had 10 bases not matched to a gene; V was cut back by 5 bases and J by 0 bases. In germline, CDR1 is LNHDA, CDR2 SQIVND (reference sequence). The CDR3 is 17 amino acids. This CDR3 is CASSSLRGQISGNTIYF. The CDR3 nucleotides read TGTGCCAGTAGTTCACTCCGGGGACAGATCTCTGGAAACACCATATATTTT.

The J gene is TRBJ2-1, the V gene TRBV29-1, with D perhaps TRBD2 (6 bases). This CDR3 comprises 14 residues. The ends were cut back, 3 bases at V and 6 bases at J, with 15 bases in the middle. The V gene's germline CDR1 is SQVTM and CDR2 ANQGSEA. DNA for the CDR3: TGCAGCGTTGAGGCGGGGCTGCAGATCAATGAGCAGTTCTTC. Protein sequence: CSVEAGLQINEQFF.

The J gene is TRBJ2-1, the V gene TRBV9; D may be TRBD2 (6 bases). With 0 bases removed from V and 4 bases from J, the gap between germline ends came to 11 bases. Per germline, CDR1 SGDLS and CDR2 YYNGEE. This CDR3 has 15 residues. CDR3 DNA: TGTGCCAGCAGCGTAGCCGGGACTGTATACAATGAGCAGTTCTTC. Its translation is CASSVAGTVYNEQFF.

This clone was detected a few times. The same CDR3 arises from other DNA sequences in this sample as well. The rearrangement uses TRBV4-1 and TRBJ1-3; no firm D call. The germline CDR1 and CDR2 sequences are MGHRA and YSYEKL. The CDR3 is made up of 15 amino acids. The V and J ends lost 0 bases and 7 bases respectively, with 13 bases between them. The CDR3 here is CASSQDPGSGNTIYF. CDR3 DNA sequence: TGCGCCAGCAGCCAAGATCCCGGGTCCGGGAACACCATATATTTT.

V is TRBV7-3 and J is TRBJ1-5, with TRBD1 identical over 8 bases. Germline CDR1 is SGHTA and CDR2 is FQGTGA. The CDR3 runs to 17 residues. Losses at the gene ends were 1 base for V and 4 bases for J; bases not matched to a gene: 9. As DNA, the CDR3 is TGTGCCAGCAGCTTAATCACAGGACAGGGATCAAATCAGCCCCAGCATTTT. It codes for CASSLITGQGSNQPQHF.

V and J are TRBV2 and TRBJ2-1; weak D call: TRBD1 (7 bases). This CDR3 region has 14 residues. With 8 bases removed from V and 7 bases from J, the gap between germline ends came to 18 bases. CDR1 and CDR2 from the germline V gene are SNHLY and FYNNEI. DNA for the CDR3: TGTGCCAGCGCCGACAGGGAGGTAAGGAATGAGCAGTTCTTC. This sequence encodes CASADREVRNEQFF.

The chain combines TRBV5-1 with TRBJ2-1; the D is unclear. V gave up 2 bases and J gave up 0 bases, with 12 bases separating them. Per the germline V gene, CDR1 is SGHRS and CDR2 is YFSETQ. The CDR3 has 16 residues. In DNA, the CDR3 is TGCGCCAGCAGCTTAATATCTAGTAACTCCTACAATGAGCAGTTCTTC. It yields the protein CASSLISSNSYNEQFF.

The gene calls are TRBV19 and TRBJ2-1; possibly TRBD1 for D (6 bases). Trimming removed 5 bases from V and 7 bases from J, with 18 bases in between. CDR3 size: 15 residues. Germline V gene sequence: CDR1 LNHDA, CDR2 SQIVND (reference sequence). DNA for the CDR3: TGTGCCAGTAGTCCCCAGGGGTTAGGTGTTAATGAGCAGTTCTTC. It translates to CASSPQGLGVNEQFF.

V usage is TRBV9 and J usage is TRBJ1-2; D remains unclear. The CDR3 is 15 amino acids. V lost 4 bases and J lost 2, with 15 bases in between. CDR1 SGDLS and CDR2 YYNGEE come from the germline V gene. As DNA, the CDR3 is TGTGCCAGCAGCCGCATAATGGCGGCCAACTATGGCTACACCTTC. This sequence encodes CASSRIMAANYGYTF.

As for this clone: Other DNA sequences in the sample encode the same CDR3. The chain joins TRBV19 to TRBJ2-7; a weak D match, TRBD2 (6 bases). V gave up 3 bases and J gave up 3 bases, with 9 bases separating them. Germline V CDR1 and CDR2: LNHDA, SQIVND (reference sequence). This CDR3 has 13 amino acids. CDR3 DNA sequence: TGTGCCAGTAGTATTTCAGCGGGCTACGAGCAGTACTTC. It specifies CASSISAGYEQYF.

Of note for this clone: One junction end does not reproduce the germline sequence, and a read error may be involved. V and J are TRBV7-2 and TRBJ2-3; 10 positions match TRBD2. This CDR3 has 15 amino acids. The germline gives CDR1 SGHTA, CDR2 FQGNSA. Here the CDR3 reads CASSLAGANTDTQYF. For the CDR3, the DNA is TGTGCCAGCAGCCTAGCGGGGGCCAACACAGATACGCAGTATTTT.

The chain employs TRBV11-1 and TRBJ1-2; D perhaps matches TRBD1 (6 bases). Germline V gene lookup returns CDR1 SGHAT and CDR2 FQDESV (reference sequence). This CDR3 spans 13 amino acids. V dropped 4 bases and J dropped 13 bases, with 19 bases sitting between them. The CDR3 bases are TGTGCCAGCAGCTCCTCCCGGCGGGGGGCTTGCACCTTC. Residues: CASSSSRRGACTF.

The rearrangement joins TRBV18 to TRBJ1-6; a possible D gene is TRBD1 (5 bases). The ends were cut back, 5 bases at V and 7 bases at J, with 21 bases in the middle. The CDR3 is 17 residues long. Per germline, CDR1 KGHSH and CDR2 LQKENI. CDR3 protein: CASSSDLDSDSNSPLHF. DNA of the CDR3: TGTGCCAGCTCATCGGACCTTGACAGCGACTCAAATTCACCCCTCCACTTT.

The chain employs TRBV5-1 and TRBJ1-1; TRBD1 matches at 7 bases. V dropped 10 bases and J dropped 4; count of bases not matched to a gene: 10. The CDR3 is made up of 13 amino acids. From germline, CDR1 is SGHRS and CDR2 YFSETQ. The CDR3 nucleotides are TGCGCCTCCTCGGACAGGCCTGGCACTGAAGCTTTCTTT. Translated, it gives CASSDRPGTEAFF.

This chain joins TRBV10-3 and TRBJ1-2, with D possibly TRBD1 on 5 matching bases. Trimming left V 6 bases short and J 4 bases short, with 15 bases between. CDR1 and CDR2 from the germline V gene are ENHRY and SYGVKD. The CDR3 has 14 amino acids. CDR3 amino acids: CAIRDEGRGYGYTF. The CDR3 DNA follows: TGTGCCATCAGGGATGAGGGGAGGGGCTATGGCTACACCTTC.

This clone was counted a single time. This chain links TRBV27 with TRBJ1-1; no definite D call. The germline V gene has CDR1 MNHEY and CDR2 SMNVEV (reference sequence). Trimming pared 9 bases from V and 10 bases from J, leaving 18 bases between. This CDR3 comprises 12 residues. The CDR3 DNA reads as TGTGCCAGTTATTCGGCGGGCTGGGGAGCTTTCTTT. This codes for CASYSAGWGAFF.

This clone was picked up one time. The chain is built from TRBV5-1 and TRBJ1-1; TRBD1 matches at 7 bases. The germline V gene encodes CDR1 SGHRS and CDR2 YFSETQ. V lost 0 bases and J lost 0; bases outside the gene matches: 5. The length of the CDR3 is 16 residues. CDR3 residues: CASSLDGTALNTEAFF. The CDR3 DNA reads TGCGCCAGCAGCTTGGACGGGACAGCCTTGAACACTGAAGCTTTCTTT. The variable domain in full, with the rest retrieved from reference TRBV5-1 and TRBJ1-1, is KAGVTQTPRYLIKTRGQQVTLSCSPISGHRSVSWYQQTPGQGLQFLFEYFSETQRNKGNFPGRFSGRQFSNSRSEMNVSTLELGDSALYLCASSLDGTALNTEAFFGQGTRLTVV.

The CDR3 is CASSLERVRGYTF. The CDR3 nucleotides read TGTGCCAGCAGCTTAGAACGGGTTAGGGGCTACACCTTC. The chain joins TRBV13 to TRBJ1-2, with D hard to call. Per germline, CDR1 PRHDT and CDR2 FYEKMQ (reference sequence). V lost 1 base to trimming and J lost 8 bases, with 11 bases between them. The CDR3 loop spans 13 amino acids.

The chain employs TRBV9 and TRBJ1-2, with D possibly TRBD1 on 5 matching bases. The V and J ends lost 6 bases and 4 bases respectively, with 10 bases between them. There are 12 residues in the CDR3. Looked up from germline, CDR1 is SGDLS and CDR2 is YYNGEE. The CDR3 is CASTRGGYGYTF. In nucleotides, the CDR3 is TGTGCCAGCACCCGGGGGGGCTATGGCTACACCTTC. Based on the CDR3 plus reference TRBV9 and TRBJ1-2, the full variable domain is DSGVTQTPKHLITATGQRVTLRCSPRSGDLSVYWYQQSLDQGLQFLIQYYNGEERAKGNILERFSAQQFPDLHSELNLSSLELGDSALYFCASTRGGYGYTFGSGTRLTVV.

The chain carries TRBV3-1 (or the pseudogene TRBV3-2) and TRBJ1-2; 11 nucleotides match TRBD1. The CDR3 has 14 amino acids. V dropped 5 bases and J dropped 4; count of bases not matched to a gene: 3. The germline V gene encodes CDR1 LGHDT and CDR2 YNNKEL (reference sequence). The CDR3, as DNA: TGTGCCAGCAGCATGGGACAGGGGGTCTATGGCTACACCTTC. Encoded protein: CASSMGQGVYGYTF.

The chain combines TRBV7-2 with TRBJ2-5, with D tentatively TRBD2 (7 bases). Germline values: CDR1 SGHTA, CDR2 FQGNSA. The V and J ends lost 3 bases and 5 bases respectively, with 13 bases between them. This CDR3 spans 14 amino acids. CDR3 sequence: CASSFGGAGETQYF. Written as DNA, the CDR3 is TGTGCCAGCAGCTTTGGGGGGGCGGGTGAGACCCAGTACTTC.

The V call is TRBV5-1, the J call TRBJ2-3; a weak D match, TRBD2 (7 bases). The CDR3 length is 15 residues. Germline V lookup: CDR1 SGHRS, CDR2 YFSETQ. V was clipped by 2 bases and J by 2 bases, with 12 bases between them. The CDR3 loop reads CASSLGGGDTDTQYF. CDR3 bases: TGCGCCAGCAGCTTAGGAGGGGGGGACACAGATACGCAGTATTTT.

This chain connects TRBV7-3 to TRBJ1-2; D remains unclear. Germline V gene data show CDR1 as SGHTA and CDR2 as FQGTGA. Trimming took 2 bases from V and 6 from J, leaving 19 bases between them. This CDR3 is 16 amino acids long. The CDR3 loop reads CASSLARRSKLHGYTF. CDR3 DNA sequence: TGTGCCAGCAGCTTAGCTCGGCGGTCGAAGCTTCATGGCTACACCTTC. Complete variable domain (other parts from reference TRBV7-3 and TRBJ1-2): GAGVSQTPSNKVTEKGKYVELRCDPISGHTALYWYRQSLGQGPEFLIYFQGTGAADDSGLPNDRFFAVRPEGSVSTLKIQRTERGDSAVYLCASSLARRSKLHGYTFGSGTRLTVV.

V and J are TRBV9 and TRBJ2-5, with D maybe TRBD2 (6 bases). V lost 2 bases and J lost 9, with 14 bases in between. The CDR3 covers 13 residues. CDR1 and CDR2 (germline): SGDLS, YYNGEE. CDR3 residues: CASSVGEVQAQYF. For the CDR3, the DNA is TGTGCCAGCAGCGTGGGGGAGGTACAGGCCCAGTACTTC.

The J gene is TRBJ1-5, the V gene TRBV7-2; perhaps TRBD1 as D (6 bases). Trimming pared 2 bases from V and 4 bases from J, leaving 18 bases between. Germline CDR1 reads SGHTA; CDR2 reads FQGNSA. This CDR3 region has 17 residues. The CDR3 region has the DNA TGTGCCAGCAGCTTAAATCTAGAGGGGACAAGGAATCAGCCCCAGCATTTT. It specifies CASSLNLEGTRNQPQHF.

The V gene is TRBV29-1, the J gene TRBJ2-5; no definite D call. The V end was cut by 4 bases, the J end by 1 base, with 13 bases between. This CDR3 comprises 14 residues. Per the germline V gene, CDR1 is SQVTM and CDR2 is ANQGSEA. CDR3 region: CSVAAAVGQETQYF. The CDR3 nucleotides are TGCAGCGTTGCGGCGGCCGTTGGCCAAGAGACCCAGTACTTC. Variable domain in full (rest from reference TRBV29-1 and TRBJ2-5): SAVISQKPSRDICQRGTSLTIQCQVDSQVTMMFWYRQQPGQSLTLIATANQGSEATYESGFVIDKFPISRPNLTFSTLTVSNMSPEDSSIYLCSVAAAVGQETQYFGPGTRLLVL.

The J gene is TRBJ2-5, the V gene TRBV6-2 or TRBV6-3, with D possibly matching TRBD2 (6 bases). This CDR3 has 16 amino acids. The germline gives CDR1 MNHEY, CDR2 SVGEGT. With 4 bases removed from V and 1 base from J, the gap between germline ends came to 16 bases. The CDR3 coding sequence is TGTGCCAGCAGTTTTGGAGGGGAACCTTTCCAAGAGACCCAGTACTTC. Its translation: CASSFGGEPFQETQYF.

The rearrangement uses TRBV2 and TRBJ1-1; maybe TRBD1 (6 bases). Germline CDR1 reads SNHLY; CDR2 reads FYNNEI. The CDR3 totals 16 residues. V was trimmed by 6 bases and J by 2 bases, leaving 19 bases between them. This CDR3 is CASSGSPNRVNTEAFF. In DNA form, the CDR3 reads TGTGCCAGCAGCGGAAGCCCGAACAGGGTCAACACTGAAGCTTTCTTT.

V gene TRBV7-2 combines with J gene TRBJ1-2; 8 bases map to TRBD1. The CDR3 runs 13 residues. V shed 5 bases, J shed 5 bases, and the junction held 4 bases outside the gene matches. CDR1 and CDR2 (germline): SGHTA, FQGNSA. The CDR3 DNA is TGTGCCAGCAGCGCGGGACAGGCTTATGGCTACACCTTC. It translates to CASSAGQAYGYTF.

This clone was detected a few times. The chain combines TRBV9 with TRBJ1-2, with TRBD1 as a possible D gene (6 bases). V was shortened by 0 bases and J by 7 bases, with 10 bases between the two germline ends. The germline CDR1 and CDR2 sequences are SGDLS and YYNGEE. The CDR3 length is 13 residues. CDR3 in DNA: TGTGCCAGCAGCGTAGCGGGGGGCTCTGGCTACACCTTC. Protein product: CASSVAGGSGYTF.